This T cell receptor beta chain came from a study of beta chain features in type 1 diabetes. Germline V gene sequence: CDR1 ENHRY, CDR2 SYGVKD. CDR3 size: 13 residues. The V and J ends lost 7 bases and 0 bases respectively, with 7 bases between them. General study findings and limits: The study found moderately but significantly shorter TCRB CDR3s in all four CD4+ subsets of Type 1 diabetes patients. For cells with high TCR expression, cDNA sequencing could yield over-representation.

This clone was counted between two and nine times. Its antigen is currently unknown. Investigators reverse transcribed all isolated RNA, so they sequenced expressed TCRB transcripts. Here immunoSEQ multiplex PCR was the method, and the copy in TCRdb shows in-frame clones only, minus some. The table has 500,000 to 650,000 clones, roughly an eighth seen once. Sample: naive CD4+ T cells from blood. This rearrangement joins TRBV10-3 to TRBJ1-5; D unresolved. The sequence was obtained from a man aged 25-45 years with type 1 diabetes. This CDR3 is CAINSGSNQPQHF. DNA for the CDR3: TGTGCCATCAATTCCGGTAGCAATCAGCCCCAGCATTTT.